The 22 T cell receptor beta chains listed next were all sequenced from one sample in a study of T cells in Graves' hyperthyroidism and ophthalmopathy. Authors of the study amplified TCR beta CDR3 regions from RNA transcripts. Initially, a first-round RT-PCR of the TCR CDR3 employed the HTBI primer set. TCRdb re-called the multiplex PCR reads through MiXCR, storing one row per CDR3 protein. The sample includes 20,000 to 30,000 distinct CDR3 sequences, under 55% of them seen just once. Sample: blood. The receptor source for this set is a woman in her twenties or thirties with Graves' hyperthyroidism.

The chain uses TRBV5-1 and TRBJ2-3, with D perhaps TRBD1 or TRBD2 (6 bases each). Germline CDR1 is SGHRS and CDR2 is YFSETQ. Trimming shortened V by 4 bases and J by 15 bases, and 24 bases separated the two germline ends. The CDR3 totals 14 residues. The CDR3 bases are TGCGCCAGCAGCCAGGGGACTCTCACAGATAGGCAATATTTT. Translating it yields CASSQGTLTDRQYF.

About this clonotype: One end of the junction does not line up with germline, which may come from a read error. This chain links TRBV5-1 with TRBJ2-1, with 10 bases lining up with TRBD2. Germline loops: CDR1 SGHRS, CDR2 YFSETQ. The CDR3 is made up of 15 amino acids. The CDR3 region is CARSLPLAGVYEQFF. CDR3 nucleotide sequence: TGCGCCCGCAGCTTGCCTCTAGCGGGAGTTTATGAGCAGTTCTTC.

This clonotype was found many times. The chain employs TRBV6-4 and TRBJ2-1, with D perhaps TRBD2 (7 bases). Between the trimmed V and J ends, which lost 4 bases and 6 bases, there was a span of 22 bases. The CDR3 contains 17 residues. Germline CDR1 reads MRHNA; CDR2 reads SNTAGT. Here the CDR3 DNA reads TGTGCCAGCAGTGGGCAGGGTGGGGGGGGGCACGGCAATGAGCAGTTCTTC. Translated, it gives CASSGQGGGGHGNEQFF.

The V and J genes are TRBV5-1 and TRBJ2-1; D is uncertain. V lost 0 bases to trimming and J lost 1 base, with 5 bases between them. This CDR3 contains 14 residues. In germline, CDR1 is SGHRS, CDR2 YFSETQ. This CDR3 reads CASSLERSYNEQFF. Written as DNA, the CDR3 is TGCGCCAGCAGCTTGGAGAGATCCTACAATGAGCAGTTCTTC.

This clonotype qualifies as medium-sized. V gene TRBV7-3 combines with J gene TRBJ2-7; D is uncertain. This CDR3 spans 12 amino acids. The germline V and J ends were trimmed by 1 base and 4 bases, with 5 bases remaining between them. Germline loops: CDR1 SGHTA, CDR2 FQGTGA. CDR3 in amino acids: CASSLNGYEQYF. CDR3 nucleotide sequence: TGTGCCAGCAGCTTAAATGGGTACGAGCAGTACTTC.

In its sample, this clonotype ranks as medium-sized (0.01 to 0.1%). This chain uses TRBV19 with TRBJ1-3; D possibly corresponds to TRBD1 (5 bases). This CDR3 is built from 11 residues. Per the germline V gene, CDR1 is LNHDA and CDR2 is SQIVND (reference sequence). The ends were cut back, 4 bases at V and 7 bases at J, with 5 bases in the middle. CDR3 in DNA: TGTGCCAGTAGTAAGGGGAACACCATATATTTT. This encodes CASSKGNTIYF.

This clonotype occurred many times. The chain recombines TRBV4-1 with TRBJ2-1; TRBD2 agrees at 12 bases. Germline CDR1 is MGHRA and CDR2 is YSYEKL. V lost 1 base, J lost 8 bases, and 6 bases stayed unmatched. This CDR3 is built from 16 residues. CDR3 region: CASSQVFLAGGDEQFF. DNA of the CDR3: TGCGCCAGCAGCCAAGTTTTTCTAGCGGGGGGGGATGAGCAGTTCTTC.

The table lists this clonotype with many counts. CDR3: CASSFEGQGLTEAFF. DNA of the CDR3: TGTGCCAGCAGCTTCGAGGGACAGGGCCTCACTGAAGCTTTCTTT. The chain is built from TRBV7-8 and TRBJ1-1; 9 bases line up with TRBD1. Germline V gene lookup returns CDR1 SGHVS and CDR2 FQNEAQ. The V gene end was trimmed by 3 bases and the J gene end by 4 bases; junction bases not matched to a gene: 6. The CDR3 has 15 amino acids.

This clonotype was counted many times. J is TRBJ1-5 and V is TRBV7-8; 8 bases fit TRBD1. The CDR3 is 16 amino acids. With 5 bases clipped from V and 1 base from J, the junction kept 7 bases outside the gene matches. Looked up from germline, CDR1 is SGHVS and CDR2 is FQNEAQ. This chain's CDR3 is CASSPTDRGSNQPQHF. CDR3 in DNA: TGTGCCAGCAGCCCAACTGACAGGGGAAGCAATCAGCCCCAGCATTTT. Full variable domain (missing parts from reference TRBV7-8 and TRBJ1-5): GAGVSQSPRYKVAKRGQDVALRCDPISGHVSLFWYQQALGQGPEFLTYFQNEAQLDKSGLPSDRFFAERPEGSVSTLKIQRTQQEDSAVYLCASSPTDRGSNQPQHFGDGTRLSIL.

Only a few counts were recorded for this clonotype. This chain connects TRBV10-3 to TRBJ2-1, with 9 nucleotides matching TRBD2. The V and J ends lost 6 bases and 7 bases, in that order; junction bases with no gene match: 4. CDR1 is ENHRY, CDR2 SYGVKD, per germline. The CDR3 runs 13 residues. CDR3 nucleotide sequence: TGTGCCATCAGGGCGGGGGGGCCGAATGAGCAGTTCTTC. It specifies CAIRAGGPNEQFF.

The rearrangement links TRBV20-1 to TRBJ1-2, with unresolved D. In germline, CDR1 is DFQATT, CDR2 SNEGSKA (reference sequence). Trimming stripped 8 bases from V and 0 bases from J, with 10 bases between. The CDR3 runs to 12 residues. CDR3 nucleotides: TGCAGTACCTATGAAGCTAACTATGGCTACACCTTC. Amino acids: CSTYEANYGYTF.

This clonotype was recorded at least ten times. The J gene is TRBJ2-5, the V gene TRBV5-6; no clear D gene. The CDR3 has 12 amino acids. The V end was cut by 2 bases, the J end by 4 bases, with 6 bases between. The V gene's germline CDR1 is SGHDT and CDR2 YYEEEE. The CDR3 here is CASSFWRETQYF. CDR3 nucleotides: TGTGCCAGCAGCTTTTGGCGAGAGACCCAGTACTTC.

This clonotype has ten or more counts. The chain links TRBV4-1 to TRBJ1-5; possibly TRBD1 for D (6 bases). V was cut by 1 base and J by 0 bases, with 10 bases left in between. Per the germline V gene, CDR1 is MGHRA and CDR2 is YSYEKL. The CDR3 length is 16 residues. CDR3 sequence: CASSQGGGYSNQPQHF. As DNA, the CDR3 is TGCGCCAGCAGCCAAGGAGGGGGGTATAGCAATCAGCCCCAGCATTTT.

This clonotype has ten or more counts. The chain joins TRBV7-3 to TRBJ2-5; maybe TRBD2 (6 bases). V shed 5 bases and J shed 3 bases, with 10 bases lying between them. Germline lookup yields CDR1 SGHTA and CDR2 FQGTGA. The CDR3 is 13 residues long. Here the CDR3 reads CASSPPGEETQYF. The CDR3 coding sequence is TGTGCCAGCAGCCCTCCGGGGGAAGAGACCCAGTACTTC. Looking up the rest from reference TRBV7-3 and TRBJ2-5 gives the full variable domain: GAGVSQTPSNKVTEKGKYVELRCDPISGHTALYWYRQSLGQGPEFLIYFQGTGAADDSGLPNDRFFAVRPEGSVSTLKIQRTERGDSAVYLCASSPPGEETQYFGPGTRLLVL.

The rearrangement joins TRBV20-1 to TRBJ1-1; D perhaps matches TRBD1 (5 bases). Germline CDR1 is DFQATT and CDR2 is SNEGSKA (reference sequence). The V end lost 1 base, the J end lost 5 bases, and 11 bases lay between the germline ends. The CDR3 is 13 residues long. CDR3 sequence: CSARAGGGTEAFF. CDR3 bases: TGCAGTGCTAGAGCCGGGGGGGGGACTGAAGCTTTCTTT.

By frequency in the sample, this clonotype is medium-sized. V and J are TRBV24-1 and TRBJ1-2, with 7 bases that match TRBD1. V lost 7 bases and J lost 6; bases outside the gene matches: 7. CDR3 length: 13 amino acids. Germline V gives CDR1 KGHDR, CDR2 SFDVKD. In nucleotides, the CDR3 is TGTGCCACCAGGGACAGGAACGGGGATGGCTACACCTTC. It specifies CATRDRNGDGYTF.

This chain uses TRBV7-8 with TRBJ1-1, with 7 bases that match TRBD1. This CDR3 has 13 residues. V shed 3 bases and J 8 bases; nucleotides not matched to a gene: 6. CDR1 SGHVS and CDR2 FQNEAQ come from the germline V gene. CDR3 nucleotide sequence: TGTGCCAGCAGCTTTGCGACAGGGACCGAAGCTTTCTTT. It encodes CASSFATGTEAFF.

Note on this clonotype: Just one base apart from a much larger clone, this may be a read error. The genes are TRBV18 and TRBJ1-1, with unresolved D. Germline CDR1 reads KGHSH; CDR2 reads LQKENI. This CDR3 region has 11 residues. In nucleotides, the CDR3 is TGTGCCAGCTCACAGAACACTGCAGCTTTCTTT. Its translation is CASSQNTAAFF. The full variable domain, in which reference TRBV18 and TRBJ1-1 provide the parts outside the CDR3, is NAGVMQNPRHLVRRRGQEARLRCSPMKGHSHVYWYRQLPEEGLKFMVYLQKENIIDESGMPKERFSAEFPKEGPSILRIQQVVRGDSAAYFCASSQNTAAFFGQGTRLTVV.

As to this clonotype: Since the CDR3 does not end with the conserved phenylalanine or tryptophan, this likely comes from a read error. It is unclear where the CDR3 begins or ends on the DNA, so no DNA is shown, and the CDR3 is as TCRdb lists it. This rearrangement joins TRBV30 to TRBJ1-1. Germline V gene lookup returns CDR1 GTSNPN and CDR2 SVGIG (reference sequence). Including both end residues, the CDR3 is 10 amino acids long. The CDR3 reads CAWTRTEDFC.

This clonotype has a single count. The chain is built from TRBV7-6 and TRBJ2-1; 10 bases are shared with TRBD2. The junction had 8 bases not matched to a gene; V was cut back by 5 bases and J by 10 bases. The CDR3 runs to 14 residues. CDR1 is SGHVS and CDR2 is FNYEAQ in the germline V gene. CDR3 DNA: TGTGCCAGCAGCGTCCTAGCGGGAGCTCGCGAGCAGTTCTTC. This sequence encodes CASSVLAGAREQFF.

This CDR3 is CATSDTPNYGYTF. The CDR3 DNA follows: TGTGCCACCAGTGATACTCCTAACTATGGCTACACCTTC. The chain links TRBV24-1 to TRBJ1-2; no clear D. This CDR3 is built from 13 residues. V lost 3 bases, J lost 0 bases, and 4 bases lay in between. Germline CDR1 is KGHDR and CDR2 is SFDVKD.

This clonotype was counted at least ten times. The chain links TRBV6-6 to TRBJ1-2; D is unclear. CDR1 MNHNY and CDR2 SVGAGI come from the germline V gene (reference sequence). CDR3 length: 11 amino acids. V lost 2 bases, J lost 8 bases, and 6 bases lay in between. The CDR3 loop is CASSYPGGYTF. The DNA for the CDR3 is TGTGCCAGCAGTTACCCGGGAGGCTACACCTTC.